This is a list of T cell receptor beta chains from one sample in a study of blood T cell repertoires in COVID-19. Clones were read by immunoSEQ multiplex PCR, and TCRdb kept only the in-frame ones, dropping some. The table records some 59,000 clones, more than 80% of them present only once. The sequencing sample was made of peripheral blood. The receptors originated from a woman aged 60 to 75 with acute or convalescent COVID-19. Each CDR3 is given with its conserved first and last residue. D genes are given only for firm matches. Size is stated for part of the rows, as once, few or many counts, or as a class when the clone is expanded.

v_gene	d_gene	j_gene	abundance	CDR3aa	CDR3nt
TRBV7-8	TRBD1	TRBJ2-7	once	CASSPQGQGSSYEQYF	TGTGCCAGCAGCCCCCAGGGACAGGGAAGCTCCTACGAGCAGTACTTC
TRBV13	TRBD1	TRBJ1-4	once	CASSFTGGNEKLFF	TGTGCCAGCAGCTTTACAGGGGGCAATGAAAAACTGTTTTTT
TRBV30	NA	TRBJ1-1	NA	CAWSSRSSNTEAFF	TGTGCCTGGAGTTCCCGGTCCTCGAACACTGAAGCTTTCTTT
TRBV7-2	NA	TRBJ1-1	once	CASSLALGLNTEAFF	TGTGCCAGCAGCTTAGCGTTGGGCTTGAACACTGAAGCTTTCTTT
TRBV19	TRBD1	TRBJ2-7	NA	CASSIGGTGFYEQYF	TGTGCCAGTAGTATTGGGGGGACAGGGTTCTACGAGCAGTACTTC
TRBV27	NA	TRBJ2-7	NA	CASSPTDSAYEQYF	TGTGCCAGCAGCCCCACCGACTCAGCCTACGAGCAGTACTTC
TRBV4-1	NA	TRBJ1-3	NA	CASSQEPGLSGNTIYF	TGCGCCAGCAGCCAAGAACCAGGCCTCTCTGGAAACACCATATATTTT
TRBV3-1/TRBV3-2	TRBD2	TRBJ2-5	NA	CASSPPGGAETQYF	TGTGCCAGCAGCCCCCCGGGAGGGGCGGAGACCCAGTACTTC
TRBV7-2	NA	TRBJ2-1	NA	CASSTPGLVYNEQFF	TGTGCCAGCAGCACTCCGGGACTTGTCTACAATGAGCAGTTCTTC
TRBV18	TRBD1	TRBJ1-6	NA	CASSPRRDSSSPLHF	TGTGCCAGCTCACCACGCCGGGACAGCAGTTCACCCCTCCACTTT
TRBV5-1	NA	TRBJ2-3	NA	CASSFFSAGTDTQYF	TGCGCCAGCAGCTTCTTCAGCGCGGGCACAGATACGCAGTATTTT
TRBV7-6	NA	TRBJ1-5	NA	CASSLGYSGNQPQHF	TGTGCCAGCAGCTTAGGGTATAGTGGCAATCAGCCCCAGCATTTT
TRBV30	TRBD1	TRBJ1-1	NA	CAWDRGDTEAFF	TGTGCCTGGGACAGGGGGGACACTGAAGCTTTCTTT
TRBV11-2	TRBD1	TRBJ1-4	NA	CASGPGQGNEKLFF	TGTGCCAGCGGACCGGGACAGGGGAATGAAAAACTGTTTTTT
TRBV5-4	NA	TRBJ2-2	NA	CASQGQNTGELFF	TGTGCCAGCCAGGGACAGAACACCGGGGAGCTGTTTTTT
TRBV18	NA	TRBJ1-5	NA	CASSLDRSGVNQPQHF	TGTGCCAGCTCACTAGACAGGTCAGGGGTCAATCAGCCCCAGCATTTT
TRBV19	NA	TRBJ1-5	NA	CASKGEGNQPQHF	TGTGCCAGTAAGGGGGAAGGCAATCAGCCCCAGCATTTT
TRBV6-5	NA	TRBJ1-1	NA	CASSLDRREAFF	TGTGCCAGCAGCCTCGACAGGCGGGAAGCTTTCTTT
TRBV7-9	NA	TRBJ1-2	NA	CASSFGGTSNQGYTF	TGTGCCAGCAGCTTTGGGGGGACCTCGAATCAGGGCTACACCTTC
TRBV6-2/TRBV6-3	TRBD2	TRBJ2-7	NA	CASSYTRPGLAAGGYF	TGTGCCAGCAGTTACACAAGACCGGGACTAGCGGCAGGGGGATACTTC
TRBV9	NA	TRBJ1-1	NA	CASSQEANTEAFF	TGTGCCAGCAGCCAAGAAGCGAACACTGAAGCTTTCTTT
TRBV7-2	TRBD1	TRBJ1-5	once	CASRTTGVNQPQHF	TGTGCCAGCAGGACAACAGGGGTCAATCAGCCCCAGCATTTT
TRBV11-3	TRBD2	TRBJ2-5	NA	CASSPGTSGARGQETQYF	TGTGCCAGCAGCCCCGGGACTAGCGGGGCACGGGGTCAAGAGACCCAGTACTTC
TRBV3-1/TRBV3-2	TRBD1	TRBJ2-2	NA	CASSQEGGLLTGELFF	TGTGCCAGCAGCCAAGAAGGGGGCCTTCTAACCGGGGAGCTGTTTTTT
TRBV2	NA	TRBJ1-3	once	CASSEALAGRGAGNTIYF	TGTGCCAGCAGTGAAGCGCTCGCGGGCAGGGGTGCTGGAAACACCATATATTTT
TRBV7-9	NA	TRBJ1-5	NA	CASSLDGQPQHF	TGTGCCAGCAGCTTAGACGGTCAGCCCCAGCATTTT
TRBV11-1	NA	TRBJ2-7	few	CASRSSVSYEQYF	TGTGCCAGCAGATCATCGGTATCCTACGAGCAGTACTTC
TRBV5-1	TRBD2	TRBJ2-2	NA	CASSFSAGDTGELFF	TGCGCCAGCAGCTTCTCAGCGGGGGACACCGGGGAGCTGTTTTTT
TRBV9	NA	TRBJ1-2	medium-sized	CASRKEGYGYTF	TGTGCCAGCAGGAAAGAGGGCTATGGCTACACCTTC
TRBV6-5	NA	TRBJ2-3	NA	CASSFSGTSTDTQYF	TGTGCCAGCAGTTTTAGCGGTACTAGCACAGATACGCAGTATTTT
TRBV5-1	NA	TRBJ1-4	NA	CASSLVPGTNEKLFF	TGCGCCAGCAGCTTGGTCCCGGGAACTAATGAAAAACTGTTTTTT
TRBV6-2/TRBV6-3	NA	TRBJ1-6	NA	CASSYTSIPSLHF	TGTGCCAGCAGTTACACCAGTATTCCATCCCTCCACTTT
TRBV5-4	TRBD1	TRBJ1-1	NA	CASSLGVTGEAFF	TGTGCCAGCAGCTTGGGAGTGACAGGGGAAGCTTTCTTT
TRBV6-1	NA	TRBJ1-2	NA	CASSEVFPANYGYTF	TGTGCCAGCAGTGAAGTATTTCCCGCTAACTATGGCTACACCTTC
TRBV18	NA	TRBJ2-7	NA	CASSPPGVPSYEQYF	TGTGCCAGCTCACCACCCGGGGTTCCCTCCTACGAGCAGTACTTC
TRBV11-2	NA	TRBJ2-2	NA	CASSSLDYYTGELFF	TGTGCCAGCAGCTCCCTGGACTATTACACCGGGGAGCTGTTTTTT
TRBV27	TRBD2	TRBJ2-1	NA	CASSLSGRARGNEQFF	TGTGCCAGCAGTCTCAGCGGGAGGGCCCGTGGTAATGAGCAGTTCTTC
TRBV2	TRBD1	TRBJ1-2	NA	CASSGTGNYGYTF	TGTGCCAGCAGCGGGACAGGGAACTATGGCTACACCTTC
TRBV18	NA	TRBJ2-7	NA	CASSPTRMGGNEQYF	TGTGCCAGCTCACCAACCAGGATGGGAGGCAACGAGCAGTACTTC
TRBV13	TRBD2	TRBJ2-7	NA	CASRYSGAYEQYF	TGTGCCAGCAGATATAGCGGGGCCTACGAGCAGTACTTC
TRBV2	TRBD1	TRBJ1-2	NA	CASSQGARGYTF	TGTGCCAGCAGCCAGGGGGCGCGAGGCTACACCTTC
TRBV14	TRBD2	TRBJ2-7	NA	CASSQQAGGYEQYF	TGTGCCAGCAGCCAACAAGCGGGAGGTTACGAGCAGTACTTC
TRBV7-6	TRBD1	TRBJ1-6	once	CASSLTGVYSPLHF	TGTGCCAGCAGCCTTACAGGGGTTTATTCACCCCTCCACTTT
TRBV27	NA	TRBJ1-4	NA	CASSLMPGVEKLFF	TGTGCCAGCAGTTTAATGCCGGGGGTCGAAAAACTGTTTTTT
TRBV11-2	NA	TRBJ2-7	NA	CASSLGTDGWGVTYEQYF	TGTGCCAGCAGCTTGGGTACTGACGGGTGGGGGGTCACCTACGAGCAGTACTTC
TRBV6-6	TRBD2	TRBJ2-1	NA	CASSPGTSGGRGGEQFF	TGTGCCAGCAGTCCGGGGACTAGCGGGGGCCGGGGCGGCGAGCAGTTCTTC
TRBV24-1	NA	TRBJ1-2	NA	CATSDAQGSAADGLFIYGYTF	TGTGCCACCAGTGATGCCCAGGGGTCCGCGGCCGACGGCCTTTTTATCTATGGCTACACCTTC
TRBV7-6	NA	TRBJ1-6	few	CASSSTTGSSYNSPLHF	TGTGCCAGCAGCTCGACTACAGGGAGCTCCTATAATTCACCCCTCCACTTT
TRBV9	NA	TRBJ1-2	NA	CASSVGGGPKAGYTF	TGTGCCAGCAGCGTAGGGGGCGGACCAAAGGCTGGCTACACCTTC
TRBV6-1	NA	TRBJ1-1	NA	CASSDRATEAFF	TGTGCCAGCAGTGATCGAGCGACTGAAGCTTTCTTT